The clone carrying this T cell receptor (beta chain) was observed a few times. This specimen comes from a study of blood T cell repertoires in COVID-19. On the study more broadly: T cells, B-cell-depleted T cells, or PBMCs supplied cDNA or gDNA.

Generated by immunoSEQ multiplex PCR, the TCRdb table keeps only in-frame clones and is missing some. Of roughly 160,000 clones in the sample, around 88% were seen once. Germline V gene sequence: CDR1 SGDLS, CDR2 YYNGEE. V lost 0 bases, J lost 5 bases, and 17 bases lay in between. This CDR3 spans 16 amino acids. This TCR derives from a woman in her 70s who had recovered from COVID-19. This chain uses TRBV9 with TRBJ1-1; maybe TRBD1 (6 bases). Sequenced material: peripheral blood. The CDR3 bases are TGTGCCAGCAGCGTAGGGGCGGGGGCCGGGGGAACTGAAGCTTTCTTT. This gives the protein CASSVGAGAGGTEAFF. Using reference TRBV9 and TRBJ1-1 for the parts outside the CDR3, the full variable domain is DSGVTQTPKHLITATGQRVTLRCSPRSGDLSVYWYQQSLDQGLQFLIQYYNGEERAKGNILERFSAQQFPDLHSELNLSSLELGDSALYFCASSVGAGAGGTEAFFGQGTRLTVV.